Presented here are 4 T cell receptor beta chains from one specimen sequenced in a study of T-cell memory formation after mild COVID-19. TCRdb used MiXCR to reprocess the 5' RACE reads, holding one entry per CDR3 protein. The data hold hundreds of thousands of distinct CDR3 sequences, with 20% to 30% observed a single time. The sample consisted of PBMCs or a T cell subset sorted from them (not recorded which). Source of these receptors: an adult woman who had mild COVID-19 (a few samples of this study predate the infection). Cell type and time point are not known.

This chain links TRBV4-2 with TRBJ2-7; no definite D call. This CDR3 region has 14 residues. Germline V CDR1 and CDR2: LGHNA, YNFKEQ. Trimming took 0 bases from V and 2 from J, leaving 8 bases between them. CDR3 sequence reads: CASSQDMMAYEQYF. The CDR3 bases are TGTGCCAGCAGCCAAGATATGATGGCCTACGAGCAGTACTTC.

V gene TRBV12-3 or TRBV12-4 combines with J gene TRBJ2-3; tentatively, D is TRBD2 (6 bases). Trimming took 3 bases from V and 4 from J, leaving 8 bases between them. The CDR3 length is 13 residues. The CDR3 nucleotides are TGTGCCAGCAGTTTCACTAGCCCAGATACGCAGTATTTT. This codes for CASSFTSPDTQYF.

There are a few counts of this clonotype. The rearrangement uses TRBV7-2 and TRBJ2-1; D is possibly TRBD1 (5 bases). The germline CDR1 and CDR2 sequences are SGHTA and FQGNSA. The ends were cut back, 5 bases at V and 2 bases at J, with 13 bases in the middle. This CDR3 is 15 amino acids long. The CDR3 loop reads CASSPDILTYNEQFF. The DNA for the CDR3 is TGTGCCAGCAGCCCGGACATTTTGACCTACAATGAGCAGTTCTTC.

The chain recombines TRBV20-1 with TRBJ1-1; 7 bases align to TRBD1. With 1 base clipped from V and 4 bases from J, the junction kept 6 bases outside the gene matches. CDR1 and CDR2 from the germline V gene are DFQATT and SNEGSKA (reference sequence). The CDR3 sequence is 14 residues long. CDR3: CSARVETGVTEAFF. The CDR3 nucleotides are TGCAGTGCTAGAGTTGAAACAGGGGTCACTGAAGCTTTCTTT.